The 20 T cell receptor beta chains below all came from one sample that was sequenced in a study of primary melanoma T cells and metastatic recurrence. Sequencing used immunoSEQ multiplex PCR; TCRdb keeps in-frame clones, though not all of them. Among 1,000 or so clones, 70% to 80% were seen once, and the ten largest hold 4% to 5.5%. Material: melanoma tumor tissue. The receptors come from a human donor with melanoma.

CDR3 DNA sequence: TGTGCCACCAGCAGACCGGGACAGGGAATCTATGGCTACACCTTC. This sequence encodes CATSRPGQGIYGYTF. V gene TRBV15 combines with J gene TRBJ1-2; 9 nucleotides match TRBD1. V trimming: 2 bases; J trimming: 4 bases; junction bases outside the gene matches: 5. This CDR3 has 15 residues. Germline CDR1 is LNHNV and CDR2 is YYDKDF (reference sequence).

This chain uses TRBV23-1 with TRBJ2-1; TRBD1 might be the D (6 bases). TRBV23-1 is an ORF; its function is uncertain. Trimming took off 6 bases at V and 12 bases at J, with 18 bases between the two ends. CDR3 length equals 13 residues. The CDR3 is CASSQDPGVWQFF. CDR3 nucleotide sequence: TGCGCCAGCAGCCAAGATCCAGGGGTATGGCAGTTCTTC.

This clone came up a few times. The chain combines TRBV6-8 with TRBJ2-7; tentative D call: TRBD1 (6 bases). The CDR3 runs to 13 residues. Per the germline V gene, CDR1 is MNHGY and CDR2 is SAAAGT. Between the trimmed V and J ends, which lost 8 bases and 1 base, there was a span of 12 bases. DNA of the CDR3: TGTGCCAGCTCCGTCACAGGGTCCTACGAGCAGTACTTC. It codes for CASSVTGSYEQYF.

The chain links TRBV23-1 to TRBJ1-3; 7 bases align to TRBD1. TRBV23-1 is assigned to the ORF class and has an uncertain function. With V trimmed by 2 bases and J by 6 bases, 7 bases remained unmatched. The CDR3 is made up of 15 amino acids. Here the CDR3 DNA reads TGCGCCAGCAGTCAAACAGGACAGGAGCCAAACACCATATATTTT. It codes for CASSQTGQEPNTIYF.

The chain has TRBV14 and TRBJ1-4; 10 bases align to TRBD1. From germline, CDR1 is SGHDN and CDR2 FVKESK. The CDR3 consists of 15 residues. J gave up 6 bases and V 3 bases, and 4 bases lay outside the gene matches. The CDR3 bases are TGTGCCAGCAGCCAGTCGACAGGGGGCCATGAAAAACTGTTTTTT. It is translated as CASSQSTGGHEKLFF.

This chain links TRBV19 with TRBJ1-6, with TRBD1 identical over 8 bases. V lost 3 bases and J lost 9; bases outside the gene matches: 7. Looked up from germline, CDR1 is LNHDA and CDR2 is SQIVND (reference sequence). This CDR3 contains 15 residues. The CDR3 region has the DNA TGTGCCAGTAGTATTGGCCAGGGGGCATTTTCACCCCTCCACTTT. It specifies CASSIGQGAFSPLHF. Supplemented by reference TRBV19 and TRBJ1-6, the full variable domain reads DGGITQSPKYLFRKEGQNVTLSCEQNLNHDAMYWYRQDPGQGLRLIYYSQIVNDFQKGDIAEGYSVSREKKESFPLTVTSAQKNPTAFYLCASSIGQGAFSPLHFGNGTRLTVT.

V gene TRBV23-1 combines with J gene TRBJ1-6, with 9 bases aligning to TRBD1. TRBV23-1 is flagged as an ORF with uncertain function. CDR3 length: 13 residues. Trimming removed 6 bases from V and 8 bases from J; junction bases left unmatched: 2. The CDR3 nucleotides are TGCGCCAGCAGGGACAGGGGTGATTCACCCCTCCACTTT. Translating gives CASRDRGDSPLHF.

This clone has more than one count but fewer than ten. The chain couples TRBV11-3 to TRBJ2-5; D tentatively fits TRBD1 or TRBD2 (6 bases each). CDR1 SGHNT and CDR2 YENEEA come from the germline V gene. The CDR3 has 16 residues. V was trimmed by 1 base and J by 4 bases, leaving 16 bases between them. CDR3 in DNA: TGTGCCAGCAGCTTAGGTCCCGGGGGCAAGGGAGAGACCCAGTACTTC. Protein: CASSLGPGGKGETQYF.

The CDR3 is CASTPGGLAKNIQYF. Here the CDR3 DNA reads TGTGCCAGCACCCCAGGGGGGTTAGCCAAAAACATTCAGTACTTC. The chain links TRBV12-5 to TRBJ2-4, with a weak D call TRBD1 (7 bases). The CDR3 is made up of 15 amino acids. Germline CDR1 is LGHNT and CDR2 is FRNRAP. Together with reference TRBV12-5 and TRBJ2-4, the CDR3 gives the full variable domain: DARVTQTPRHKVTEMGQEVTMRCQPILGHNTVFWYRQTMMQGLELLAYFRNRAPLDDSGMPKDRFSAEMPDATLATLKIQPSEPRDSAVYFCASTPGGLAKNIQYFGAGTRLSVL.

The rearrangement uses TRBV28 and TRBJ1-3; D gene unclear. V dropped 2 bases and J dropped 4 bases, with 12 bases sitting between them. The CDR3 is 15 residues long. CDR1 and CDR2 (germline): MDHEN, SYDVKM. The CDR3, as DNA: TGTGCCAGCAGTTTACAGGTCCCGGGGGGAAACACCATATATTTT. Amino acids: CASSLQVPGGNTIYF.

V is TRBV9 and J is TRBJ2-3; 10 bases are a match to TRBD2. This CDR3 contains 16 residues. V gave up 0 bases and J gave up 3 bases; unmatched junction bases: 4. CDR1 is SGDLS, CDR2 YYNGEE, per germline. CDR3 loop: CASSVVAGGKTDTQYF. CDR3 DNA sequence: TGTGCCAGCAGCGTAGTAGCGGGGGGAAAAACAGATACGCAGTATTTT. The full variable domain, rest sourced from reference TRBV9 and TRBJ2-3, is DSGVTQTPKHLITATGQRVTLRCSPRSGDLSVYWYQQSLDQGLQFLIQYYNGEERAKGNILERFSAQQFPDLHSELNLSSLELGDSALYFCASSVVAGGKTDTQYFGPGTRLTVL.

The rearrangement uses TRBV11-3 and TRBJ2-3, with 8 bases lining up with TRBD2. J lost 0 bases, V lost 5 bases, and 13 bases had no gene match. Germline values: CDR1 SGHNT, CDR2 YENEEA. The CDR3 loop spans 18 amino acids. CDR3 sequence: CASSPKGGGQASTDTQYF. For the CDR3, the DNA is TGTGCCAGCAGCCCGAAGGGCGGGGGGCAAGCTAGCACAGATACGCAGTATTTT.

The genes are TRBV4-1 and TRBJ1-3, with 8 bases aligning to TRBD1. Germline V gives CDR1 MGHRA, CDR2 YSYEKL. With V trimmed by 4 bases and J by 6 bases, 11 bases remained unmatched. This CDR3 is built from 16 residues. The DNA for the CDR3 is TGCGCCAGCAGCCCGTCCGGACAGGGACGTGAAAACACCATATATTTT. Translated, it gives CASSPSGQGRENTIYF.

As to this clone: Its ends do not fully match the called genes, so a read error is possible. This rearrangement joins TRBV28 to TRBJ2-1, with a weak D call TRBD2 (5 bases). Germline V gene data show CDR1 as MDHEN and CDR2 as SYDVKM. This CDR3 is 13 amino acids long. In DNA form, the CDR3 reads TGTGCTAGCAGAGGGCGTAGACACAATGAGCAGTTCTTC. Amino acids: CASRGRRHNEQFF.

V gene TRBV6-8 combines with J gene TRBJ2-2; 8 nucleotides line up with TRBD1. Germline values: CDR1 MNHGY, CDR2 SAAAGT. The junction had 7 bases not matched to a gene; V was cut back by 6 bases and J by 7 bases. This CDR3 region has 14 residues. The CDR3 spells CASRRTGRGGELFF. CDR3 sequence (DNA): TGTGCCAGCAGAAGGACAGGGCGGGGCGGGGAGCTGTTTTTT.

This chain connects TRBV23-1 to TRBJ1-1; perhaps TRBD1 as D (5 bases). TRBV23-1 is classed as an ORF, of uncertain function. This CDR3 comprises 15 residues. The ends were cut back, 5 bases at V and 5 bases at J, with 18 bases in the middle. The chain's CDR3 is CASSSTPQGVTEAFF. As DNA, the CDR3 is TGCGCCAGCAGTTCTACACCCCAGGGTGTAACTGAAGCTTTCTTT.

V is TRBV19 and J is TRBJ1-6, with D possibly matching TRBD1 (6 bases). The germline CDR1 and CDR2 sequences are LNHDA and SQIVND (reference sequence). V was shortened by 4 bases and J by 8 bases, with 9 bases between the two germline ends. The CDR3 is 13 amino acids. The CDR3, as DNA: TGTGCCAGTAGTAGGGACAACCATTCACCCCTCCACTTT. The encoded protein is CASSRDNHSPLHF.

This chain's CDR3 is CASSSPFSISGDTDTQYF. DNA of the CDR3: TGTGCCAGCAGTTCCCCTTTCAGTATTAGCGGGGATACAGATACGCAGTATTTT. The chain uses TRBV6-8 and TRBJ2-3; 8 positions agree with TRBD2. Germline loops: CDR1 MNHGY, CDR2 SAAAGT. The CDR3 is made up of 18 amino acids. The V segment lost 4 bases and the J segment 3 bases; nucleotides outside the gene matches: 15.

This chain links TRBV7-4 with TRBJ1-1; D remains ambiguous. The CDR3 covers 13 residues. The V gene lost 6 bases and the J gene lost 1 base, with 9 bases spanning the gap. CDR1 and CDR2 (germline): SGHVT, SQSDAQ. The CDR3 coding sequence is TGTGCCAGCAGGTCTTCTTGGAACACTGAAGCTTTCTTT. It translates to CASRSSWNTEAFF.

The chain recombines TRBV29-1 with TRBJ1-3; 8 bases fit TRBD1. The CDR3 is made up of 12 amino acids. J gave up 8 bases and V 4 bases, and 4 bases lay outside the gene matches. Germline CDR1 and CDR2: SQVTM and ANQGSEA. In DNA, the CDR3 is TGCAGCGTTGGGGGACAGGTAGACACCATATATTTT. It is translated as CSVGGQVDTIYF.